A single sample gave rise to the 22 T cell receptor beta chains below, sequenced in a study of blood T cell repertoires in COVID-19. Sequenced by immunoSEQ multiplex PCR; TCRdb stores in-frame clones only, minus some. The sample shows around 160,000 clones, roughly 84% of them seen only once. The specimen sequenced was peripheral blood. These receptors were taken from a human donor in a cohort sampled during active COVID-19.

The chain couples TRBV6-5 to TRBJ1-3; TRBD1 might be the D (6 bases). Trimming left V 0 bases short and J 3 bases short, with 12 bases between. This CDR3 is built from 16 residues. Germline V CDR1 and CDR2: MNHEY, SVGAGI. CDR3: CASSYSYRGSGNTIYF. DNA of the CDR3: TGTGCCAGCAGTTACTCATATAGGGGGAGTGGAAACACCATATATTTT.

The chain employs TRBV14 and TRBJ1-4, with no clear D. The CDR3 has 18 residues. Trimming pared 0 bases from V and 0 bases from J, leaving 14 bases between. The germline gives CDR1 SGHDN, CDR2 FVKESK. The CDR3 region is CASSQDWPIDATNEKLFF. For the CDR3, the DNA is TGTGCCAGCAGCCAAGATTGGCCAATTGATGCAACTAATGAAAAACTGTTTTTT.

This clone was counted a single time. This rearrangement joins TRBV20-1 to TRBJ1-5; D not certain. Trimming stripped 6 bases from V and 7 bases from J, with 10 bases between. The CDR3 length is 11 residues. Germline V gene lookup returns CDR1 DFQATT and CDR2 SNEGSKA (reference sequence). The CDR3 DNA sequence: TGCAGTGCCCCATCGGGGCAGCCCCAGCATTTT. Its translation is CSAPSGQPQHF.

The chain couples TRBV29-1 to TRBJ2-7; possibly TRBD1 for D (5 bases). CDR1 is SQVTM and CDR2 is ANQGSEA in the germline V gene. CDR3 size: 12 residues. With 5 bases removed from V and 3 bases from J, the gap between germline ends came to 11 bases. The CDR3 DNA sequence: TGCAGCGTTCCAGGGCCAAGCTACGAGCAGTACTTC. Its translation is CSVPGPSYEQYF.

As DNA, the CDR3 is TGTGCCAGCAGGGACAGACCCTATGGCTACACCTTC. Amino acids: CASRDRPYGYTF. The rearrangement links TRBV6-5 to TRBJ1-2; tentatively, D is TRBD1 (6 bases). V was trimmed by 6 bases and J by 4 bases, leaving 9 bases between them. This CDR3 is built from 12 residues. The V gene's germline CDR1 is MNHEY and CDR2 SVGAGI.

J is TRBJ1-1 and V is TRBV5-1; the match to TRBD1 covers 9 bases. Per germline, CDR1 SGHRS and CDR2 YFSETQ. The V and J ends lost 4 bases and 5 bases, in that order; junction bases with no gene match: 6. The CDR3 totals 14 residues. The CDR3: CASSTGQGGTEAFF. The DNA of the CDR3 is TGCGCCAGCAGCACGGGACAGGGAGGTACTGAAGCTTTCTTT.

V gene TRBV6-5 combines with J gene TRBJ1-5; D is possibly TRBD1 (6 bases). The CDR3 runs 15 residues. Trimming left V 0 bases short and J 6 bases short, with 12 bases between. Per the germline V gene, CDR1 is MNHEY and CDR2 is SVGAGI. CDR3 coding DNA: TGTGCCAGCAGTTACTCGAACAGGGCCGGTCAGCCCCAGCATTTT. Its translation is CASSYSNRAGQPQHF.

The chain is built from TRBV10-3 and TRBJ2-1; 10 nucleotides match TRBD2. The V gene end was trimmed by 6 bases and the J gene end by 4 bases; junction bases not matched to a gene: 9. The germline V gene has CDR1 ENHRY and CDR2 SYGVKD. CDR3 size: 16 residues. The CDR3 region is CAIRGGSGGFYNEQFF. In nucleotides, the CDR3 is TGTGCCATCAGAGGTGGTAGCGGGGGGTTTTACAATGAGCAGTTCTTC.

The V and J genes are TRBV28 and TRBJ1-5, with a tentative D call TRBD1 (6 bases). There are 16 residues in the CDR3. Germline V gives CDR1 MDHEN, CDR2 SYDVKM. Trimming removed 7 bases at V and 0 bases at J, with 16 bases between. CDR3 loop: CASTPRGHTSNQPQHF. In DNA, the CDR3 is TGTGCCAGCACCCCCAGGGGACATACTAGCAATCAGCCCCAGCATTTT.

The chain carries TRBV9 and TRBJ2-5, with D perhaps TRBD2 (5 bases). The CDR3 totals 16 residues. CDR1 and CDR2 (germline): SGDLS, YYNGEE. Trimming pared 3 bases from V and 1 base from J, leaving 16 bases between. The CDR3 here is CASSDRYAGPQETQYF. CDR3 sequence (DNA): TGTGCCAGCAGCGACCGCTACGCGGGTCCCCAAGAGACCCAGTACTTC. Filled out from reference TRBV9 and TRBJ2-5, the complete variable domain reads DSGVTQTPKHLITATGQRVTLRCSPRSGDLSVYWYQQSLDQGLQFLIQYYNGEERAKGNILERFSAQQFPDLHSELNLSSLELGDSALYFCASSDRYAGPQETQYFGPGTRLLVL.

The CDR3 here is CASSPRTVYNEQFF. The CDR3 region has the DNA TGTGCCAGCAGCCCCCGGACAGTCTACAATGAGCAGTTCTTC. V is TRBV6-2 or TRBV6-3 and J is TRBJ2-1; tentatively, D is TRBD1 (6 bases). Germline V lookup: CDR1 MNHEY, CDR2 SVGEGT. The CDR3 runs to 14 residues. Between the trimmed V and J ends, which lost 6 bases and 3 bases, there was a span of 12 bases.

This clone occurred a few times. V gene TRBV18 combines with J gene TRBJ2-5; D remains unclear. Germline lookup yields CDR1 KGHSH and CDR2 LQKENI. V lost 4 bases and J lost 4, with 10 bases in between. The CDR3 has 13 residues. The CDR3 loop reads CASSLNRAETQYF. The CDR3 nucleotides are TGTGCCAGCTCACTAAACAGAGCAGAGACCCAGTACTTC.

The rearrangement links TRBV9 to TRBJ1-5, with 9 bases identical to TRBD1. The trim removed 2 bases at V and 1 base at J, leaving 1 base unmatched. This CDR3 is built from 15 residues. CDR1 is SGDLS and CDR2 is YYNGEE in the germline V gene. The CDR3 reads CASSVGQGSNQPQHF. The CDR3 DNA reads TGTGCCAGCAGCGTCGGACAGGGGAGCAATCAGCCCCAGCATTTT.

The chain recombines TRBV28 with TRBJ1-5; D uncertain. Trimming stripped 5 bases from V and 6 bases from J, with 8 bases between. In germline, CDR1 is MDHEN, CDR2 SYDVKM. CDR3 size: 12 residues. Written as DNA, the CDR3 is TGTGCCAGCAGTCCCCGGTCTCAGCCCCAGCATTTT. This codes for CASSPRSQPQHF.

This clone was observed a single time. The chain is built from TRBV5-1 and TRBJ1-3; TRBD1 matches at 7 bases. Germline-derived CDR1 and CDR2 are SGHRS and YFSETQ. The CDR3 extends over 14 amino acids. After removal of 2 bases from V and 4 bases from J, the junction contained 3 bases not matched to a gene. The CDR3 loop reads CASSLETGGNTIYF. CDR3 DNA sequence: TGCGCCAGCAGCTTAGAGACAGGGGGAAACACCATATATTTT. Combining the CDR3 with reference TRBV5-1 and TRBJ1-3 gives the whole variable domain KAGVTQTPRYLIKTRGQQVTLSCSPISGHRSVSWYQQTPGQGLQFLFEYFSETQRNKGNFPGRFSGRQFSNSRSEMNVSTLELGDSALYLCASSLETGGNTIYFGEGSWLTVV.

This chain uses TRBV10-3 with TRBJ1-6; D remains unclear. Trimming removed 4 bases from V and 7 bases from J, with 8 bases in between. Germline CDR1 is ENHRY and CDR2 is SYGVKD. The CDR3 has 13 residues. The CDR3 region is CAISGSTNSPLHF. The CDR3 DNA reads TGTGCCATCAGTGGGTCGACAAATTCACCCCTCCACTTT.

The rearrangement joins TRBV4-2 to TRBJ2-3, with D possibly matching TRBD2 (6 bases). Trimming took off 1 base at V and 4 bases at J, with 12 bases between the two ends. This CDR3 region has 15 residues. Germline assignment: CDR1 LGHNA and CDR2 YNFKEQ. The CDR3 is CASSQVGGDSDTQYF. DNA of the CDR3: TGTGCCAGCAGCCAAGTAGGCGGGGATTCAGATACGCAGTATTTT.

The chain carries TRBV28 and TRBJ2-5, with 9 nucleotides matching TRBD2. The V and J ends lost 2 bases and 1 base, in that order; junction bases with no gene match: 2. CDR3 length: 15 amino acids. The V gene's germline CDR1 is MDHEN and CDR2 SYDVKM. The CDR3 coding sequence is TGTGCCAGCAGTTTAGGTAGCGGGAGCCAAGAGACCCAGTACTTC. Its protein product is CASSLGSGSQETQYF.

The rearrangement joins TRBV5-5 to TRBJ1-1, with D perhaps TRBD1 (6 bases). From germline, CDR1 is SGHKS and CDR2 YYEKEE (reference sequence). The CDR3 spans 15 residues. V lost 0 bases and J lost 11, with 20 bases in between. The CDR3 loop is CASSLAAGGPTGAFF. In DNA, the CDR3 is TGTGCCAGCAGCTTGGCAGCGGGGGGCCCCACTGGCGCTTTCTTT.

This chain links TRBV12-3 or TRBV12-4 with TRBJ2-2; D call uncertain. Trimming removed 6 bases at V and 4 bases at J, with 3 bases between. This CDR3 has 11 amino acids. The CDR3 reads CASSVTGELFF. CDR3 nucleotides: TGTGCCAGCAGCGTCACCGGGGAGCTGTTTTTT.

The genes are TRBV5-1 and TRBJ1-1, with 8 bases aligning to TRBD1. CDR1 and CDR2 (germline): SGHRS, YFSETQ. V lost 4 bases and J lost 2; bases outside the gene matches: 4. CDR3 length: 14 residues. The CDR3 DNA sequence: TGCGCCAGCAGCACCGACAGGGGCAACACTGAAGCTTTCTTT. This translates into CASSTDRGNTEAFF.

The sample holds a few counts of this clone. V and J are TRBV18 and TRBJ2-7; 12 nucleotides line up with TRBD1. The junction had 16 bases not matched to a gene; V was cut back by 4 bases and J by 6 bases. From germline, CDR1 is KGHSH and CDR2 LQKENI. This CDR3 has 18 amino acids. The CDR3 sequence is CASSLTPGQGALKSEQYF. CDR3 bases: TGTGCCAGCTCACTTACTCCGGGACAGGGGGCGCTTAAAAGCGAGCAGTACTTC.